This T cell receptor beta chain was obtained from a study of shared clonotypes between healthy human individuals. Those who donated, Caucasian adults without exception, all lived in Nashville, Tennessee. Study processing details: Junction-only sequences produced by ImmunoSEQ had no quality scores, so filtering differed. The method was immunoSEQ multiplex PCR; TCRdb's version includes in-frame clones alone and lacks a portion of them. D and trimming come from the DNA, and the V and J calls and clone size come from that table. The data hold roughly 2.5 million clones, with more than 90% observed a single time. This clone was picked up one time. Germline V gene lookup returns CDR1 SQVTM and CDR2 ANQGSEA. The CDR3 covers 12 residues. V was pared by 7 bases and J by 2 bases, with 12 bases between.

The chain is built from TRBV29-1 and TRBJ2-7; D possibly corresponds to TRBD2 (6 bases). This TCR came from a man younger than 35 in good health. The sample comprised naive CD4+ T cells sorted from blood. Subset here: CD45RA+ positively selected. The CDR3 region has the DNA TGCAGCGCTTCTAGCGCAACCTACGAGCAGTACTTC. It codes for CSASSATYEQYF.